These T cell receptor beta chains were read from a single sample in a study of blood T cell repertoires in COVID-19. Sequencing was performed with immunoSEQ multiplex PCR; in TCRdb, only in-frame clones are kept and a portion is missing. This table holds 90,000 to 150,000 clones, just under 90% found once. Sequences were obtained from peripheral blood. All receptors derive from a woman aged 45 to 65 with acute or convalescent COVID-19. CDR3s include the opening cysteine and the closing phenylalanine or tryptophan. A D gene is named only where the DNA matches it firmly. Size is omitted from some rows. Given values are once, few, many or a class for expanded clones.

D	J	size	V	DNA	CDR3
.	TRBJ2-5	.	TRBV12-3/TRBV12-4	TGTGCCAGCAGTTTGGAGCCCGGTGGGACCCAGTACTTC	CASSLEPGGTQYF
.	TRBJ1-1	.	TRBV3-1/TRBV3-2	TGTGCCAGCAGCCCGGGACTTCCGGACACTGAAGCTTTCTTT	CASSPGLPDTEAFF
TRBD1	TRBJ2-2	once	TRBV24-1	TGTGCCACCAGTGATCCGACAGGGTCCAACACCGGGGAGCTGTTTTTT	CATSDPTGSNTGELFF
TRBD1	TRBJ2-7	.	TRBV27	TGTGCCAGCAGTCCCGGACAGGGGGCTTTCTGGGAGCAGTACTTC	CASSPGQGAFWEQYF
TRBD2	TRBJ2-1	.	TRBV7-9	TGTGCCAGCAGCCCCGGACTAGCCTACAATGAGCAGTTCTTC	CASSPGLAYNEQFF
.	TRBJ1-5	once	TRBV19	TGTGCCAGTAGTCAGGGATATCAGCCCCAGCATTTT	CASSQGYQPQHF
.	TRBJ1-3	.	TRBV2	TGTGCCAGCAGGAGCCAGGGAAGGTCTGGAAACACCATATATTTT	CASRSQGRSGNTIYF
TRBD1	TRBJ1-6	.	TRBV9	TGTGCCAGCAGCTTCGGACAGGGTAATTCACCCCTCCACTTT	CASSFGQGNSPLHF
TRBD1	TRBJ1-4	.	TRBV27	TGTGCCAGCAGTCCGTGGACAGGGGAGCACGAAAAACTGTTTTTT	CASSPWTGEHEKLFF
.	TRBJ1-1	once	TRBV5-1	TGCGCCAGCAGCGGCAACACAGGGATCACTGAAGCTTTCTTT	CASSGNTGITEAFF
.	TRBJ2-3	few	TRBV7-7	TGTGCCAGCAGCCTAGGGTTAGCTAGCACAGATACGCAGTATTTT	CASSLGLASTDTQYF
.	TRBJ1-2	.	TRBV30	TGTGCCTGGCTACAGGGACCTTGGGCTAACTATGGCTACACCTTC	CAWLQGPWANYGYTF
TRBD1	TRBJ1-4	.	TRBV5-8	TGTGCCAGCAGCTTTGACAGGGGGGGTGAAAAACTGTTTTTT	CASSFDRGGEKLFF
.	TRBJ2-7	.	TRBV3-1/TRBV3-2	TGTGCCAGCAGCCAAGATCAGGGATACTCCTACGAGCAGTACTTC	CASSQDQGYSYEQYF
TRBD1	TRBJ2-7	few	TRBV13	TGTGCCAGCAGCCCGAGGACAGGGAACTCGGGCGAGCAGTACTTC	CASSPRTGNSGEQYF
TRBD1	TRBJ2-5	.	TRBV5-1	TGCGCCAGCAGCTTGGGAACAGGGGGACAAGAGACCCAGTACTTC	CASSLGTGGQETQYF
.	TRBJ1-1	.	TRBV19	TGTGCCAGTAGTATAAGAGGGATTACTGAAGCTTTCTTT	CASSIRGITEAFF
TRBD1	TRBJ1-2	.	TRBV6-5	TGTGCCAGCAGGAAACAGGGGGCTGTTAACTATGGCTACACCTTC	CASRKQGAVNYGYTF
.	TRBJ1-1	.	TRBV7-2	TGTGCCAGCAGCTTCAGCCTCGACAATGAAGCTTTCTTT	CASSFSLDNEAFF
TRBD2	TRBJ2-1	.	TRBV3-1/TRBV3-2	TGTGCCAGCAGCCAAACTAGCGGGAGTGAGAATGAGCAGTTCTTC	CASSQTSGSENEQFF
.	TRBJ1-1	.	TRBV5-4	TGTGCCAGCAGCTCCGGACAGCTTGGGAACACTGAAGCTTTCTTT	CASSSGQLGNTEAFF
.	TRBJ1-6	.	TRBV6-5	TGTGCCAGCAGTTACTCGTACAGTCAAACGGGATCACCCCTCCACTTT	CASSYSYSQTGSPLHF
.	TRBJ1-4	.	TRBV4-3	TGCGCCAGCAGCCAAGATTTTACCAGGGCTCAAAAACTGTTTTTT	CASSQDFTRAQKLFF
.	TRBJ1-2	.	TRBV29-1	TGCAGCGTTTCGGGACAAACCTATGGCTACACCTTC	CSVSGQTYGYTF
.	TRBJ2-1	.	TRBV5-4	TGTGCCAGCAGCTTCAGGGGTGGCAATGAGCAGTTCTTC	CASSFRGGNEQFF
TRBD1	TRBJ2-2	.	TRBV27	TGTGCCAGCAGCAAAGACAGGGCGAACACCGGGGAGCTGTTTTTT	CASSKDRANTGELFF
.	TRBJ2-1	once	TRBV3-1/TRBV3-2	TGTGCCAGCAGCAGCAGGGTCGATGAGCAGTTCTTC	CASSSRVDEQFF
.	TRBJ1-3	.	TRBV18	TGTGCCAGCTCACCACCTAGGAAGGGGGGAAACACCATATATTTT	CASSPPRKGGNTIYF
.	TRBJ2-5	.	TRBV5-1	TGCGCCAGCAGGACAGCCCAAGAGACCCAGTACTTC	CASRTAQETQYF
.	TRBJ2-1	.	TRBV11-3	TGTGCCAGCAGCGCGAACAGGGATAATGAGCAGTTCTTC	CASSANRDNEQFF
.	TRBJ2-1	.	TRBV7-2	TGTGCCAGCAGTTCGGAGGTGTCCTACAATGAGCAGTTCTTC	CASSSEVSYNEQFF
TRBD1	TRBJ1-3	.	TRBV5-4	TGTGCCAGCAGCCGTGACAGGGAACGAAACACCATATATTTT	CASSRDRERNTIYF
.	TRBJ1-6	.	TRBV4-3	TGCGCCAGCAGCCAAGATCGGGGGGCCGCCTATAATTCACCCCTCCACTTT	CASSQDRGAAYNSPLHF
TRBD1	TRBJ1-6	few	TRBV6-5	TGTGCCAGCACCAGCTCACAGGGGTGGCATTCACCCCTCCACTTT	CASTSSQGWHSPLHF
.	TRBJ2-2	.	TRBV6-5	TGTGCCAGCAGTTTAAACACCGGGGAGCTGTTTTTT	CASSLNTGELFF
TRBD1	TRBJ2-1	.	TRBV19	TGTGCCAGTAGTATTTGGGACAGGGGCTCCTACAATGAGCAGTTCTTC	CASSIWDRGSYNEQFF
.	TRBJ1-3	.	TRBV19	TGTGCCAGTAGTCTCGGACTGAGCTCTGGAAACACCATATATTTT	CASSLGLSSGNTIYF
TRBD2	TRBJ2-5	once	TRBV27	TGTGCCAGCAGTCTTAAAGCGGGGGGCCCTAATATTGCCCAGTACTTC	CASSLKAGGPNIAQYF